The 20 T cell receptor beta chains given below trace back to one sample, sequenced in a study of T cell repertoires in cytomegalovirus infection. TCRdb reanalysed the reads using MiXCR and keeps one entry per CDR3 protein. The sample has about 230,000 distinct CDR3 sequences, over 20% seen once; the top ten hold about 20%. The sequenced sample consisted of CD8+ T cells from PBMCs. These receptors were obtained from a human donor in good health (CMV status not recorded). Some clones in this sample may be carry-over from other donors' samples.

The sample holds a few counts of this clonotype. This rearrangement joins TRBV12-3 or TRBV12-4 to TRBJ1-1; no reliable D call. V was shortened by 2 bases and J by 8 bases, with 9 bases between the two germline ends. CDR3 length equals 12 residues. CDR3 region: CASSLPTTEAFF. CDR3 DNA: TGTGCCAGCAGTTTACCGACGACCGAAGCTTTCTTT.

The chain carries TRBV7-9 and TRBJ1-1; D might be TRBD1 (5 bases). V gave up 5 bases and J gave up 7 bases, with 17 bases separating them. The CDR3 contains 14 residues. Germline V CDR1 and CDR2: SEHNR, FQNEAQ (reference sequence). CDR3 region: CASSPRGSPDEAFF. CDR3 sequence (DNA): TGTGCCAGCAGCCCACGGGGGTCACCAGATGAAGCTTTCTTT.

This clonotype has just a few counts. The chain links TRBV4-1 to TRBJ2-5, with D tentatively TRBD1 or TRBD2 (5 bases each). The germline V gene has CDR1 MGHRA and CDR2 YSYEKL. There are 15 residues in the CDR3. Trimming removed 4 bases at V and 4 bases at J, with 16 bases between. CDR3 coding DNA: TGCGCCAGCAGCCTATCCCAGACTGGGGGAGAGACCCAGTACTTC. This codes for CASSLSQTGGETQYF.

This clonotype was seen repeatedly, ten times or more. The rearrangement uses TRBV29-1 and TRBJ2-7; a possible D gene is TRBD2 (6 bases). CDR3 size: 17 residues. Germline V gene lookup returns CDR1 SQVTM and CDR2 ANQGSEA. Trimming left V 0 bases short and J 3 bases short, with 21 bases between. The CDR3 DNA reads as TGCAGCGTTGAAGATTGGGACCCCTTGGGGGGTAGCTACGAGCAGTACTTC. As protein: CSVEDWDPLGGSYEQYF.

There are many counts of this clonotype. The J gene is TRBJ2-1, the V gene TRBV7-9; 9 bases agree with TRBD2. Germline trimming cut 5 bases from V and 7 bases from J; bases unmatched to any gene: 12. The CDR3 runs 16 residues. The germline V gene has CDR1 SEHNR and CDR2 FQNEAQ (reference sequence). The CDR3 nucleotides read TGTGCCAGCAGCCCCCCTGGGGCGGGGGGGTGGAATGAGCAGTTCTTC. Its translation is CASSPPGAGGWNEQFF.

The sample holds many counts of this clonotype. V is TRBV7-2 and J is TRBJ1-6, with D perhaps TRBD1 (6 bases). The V and J ends lost 1 base and 10 bases respectively, with 8 bases between them. The CDR3 totals 13 residues. The V gene's germline CDR1 is SGHTA and CDR2 FQGNSA. This chain's CDR3 is CASSLGRGSPLHF. DNA for the CDR3: TGTGCCAGCAGCTTAGGAAGGGGGTCACCCCTCCACTTT.

The V call is TRBV6-5, the J call TRBJ2-7, with D maybe TRBD2 (7 bases). There are 15 residues in the CDR3. CDR1 is MNHEY, CDR2 SVGAGI, per germline. Trimming shortened V by 8 bases and J by 2 bases, and 19 bases separated the two germline ends. DNA for the CDR3: TGTGCCAGCGGGAGGGGGGGATTGGCAACCTACGAGCAGTACTTC. Translating it yields CASGRGGLATYEQYF.

This chain links TRBV29-1 with TRBJ2-7; D perhaps matches TRBD2 (5 bases). Trimming removed 6 bases at V and 2 bases at J, with 11 bases between. The length of the CDR3 is 12 residues. CDR1 and CDR2 from the germline V gene are SQVTM and ANQGSEA. The CDR3 loop reads CSVRGLTYEQYF. The CDR3 coding sequence is TGCAGCGTCAGAGGACTTACCTACGAGCAGTACTTC.

The count of this clonotype is one. The V gene is TRBV14, the J gene TRBJ2-1, with D possibly TRBD2 on 5 matching bases. This CDR3 contains 12 residues. V dropped 3 bases and J dropped 10 bases, with 10 bases sitting between them. The germline CDR1 and CDR2 sequences are SGHDN and FVKESK. The CDR3 DNA follows: TGTGCCAGCAGCCACGGGGTCCAGGAGCAGTTCTTC. As protein: CASSHGVQEQFF.

At least ten counts were recorded for this clonotype. V gene TRBV6-5 combines with J gene TRBJ2-3; the D call may be TRBD1 or TRBD2 (6 bases each). Germline V lookup: CDR1 MNHEY, CDR2 SVGAGI. Trimming cost V 0 bases and J 3 bases, with 16 bases left between them. CDR3 length: 17 amino acids. CDR3 residues: CASSYSSWGAGTDTQYF. In DNA, the CDR3 is TGTGCCAGCAGTTACTCGAGTTGGGGGGCCGGGACAGATACGCAGTATTTT.

With respect to this clonotype: At one end the junction does not follow the germline gene, possibly because of a read error. V is TRBV7-3 and J is TRBJ2-7; 10 bases map to TRBD1. Per germline, CDR1 SGHTA and CDR2 FQGTGA. There are 14 residues in the CDR3. The CDR3 spells CTSSRGQGTYEQYF. CDR3 DNA: TGTACCAGCAGCAGGGGACAGGGGACCTACGAGCAGTACTTC.

The chain carries TRBV6-2 or TRBV6-3 and TRBJ1-6; 9 bases map to TRBD1. The CDR3 has 17 residues. V gave up 8 bases and J gave up 8 bases; unmatched junction bases: 16. CDR1 and CDR2 (germline): MNHEY, SVGEGT. This chain's CDR3 is CASRDRVSRVYDSPLHF. In DNA, the CDR3 is TGTGCCAGCCGGGACAGGGTCTCCCGTGTTTACGATTCACCCCTCCACTTT.

This clonotype was detected ten times or more. Germline is not matched at one junction end, which may reflect a read error. This sequence joins TRBV7-9 and TRBJ1-1, with D perhaps TRBD1 (5 bases). The CDR3 is 15 residues long. CDR1 and CDR2 from the germline V gene are SEHNR and FQNEAQ (reference sequence). The CDR3 sequence: CASSTSRRGNAEAFF. CDR3 in DNA: TGTGCCAGCAGCACCTCTCGACGGGGGAACGCTGAAGCTTTCTTT.

This sequence joins TRBV14 and TRBJ2-2; D tentatively reads TRBD1 or TRBD2 (5 bases each). This CDR3 region has 16 residues. The ends were cut back, 3 bases at V and 6 bases at J, with 17 bases in the middle. CDR1 is SGHDN and CDR2 is FVKESK in the germline V gene. This CDR3 is CASSQGVFLDAGELFF. CDR3 nucleotide sequence: TGTGCCAGCAGCCAGGGGGTGTTCTTAGACGCCGGGGAGCTGTTTTTT.

This clonotype was detected a few times. The V and J genes are TRBV2 and TRBJ2-1; D remains ambiguous. This CDR3 has 13 residues. The germline V and J ends were trimmed by 10 bases and 4 bases, with 14 bases remaining between them. From germline, CDR1 is SNHLY and CDR2 FYNNEI. The CDR3 nucleotides read TGTGCCACCCTTTTCGGGCGATACAATGAGCAGTTCTTC. Its translation is CATLFGRYNEQFF.

This clonotype was counted a few times. This chain uses TRBV20-1 with TRBJ1-2, with 10 bases matching TRBD1. The germline CDR1 and CDR2 sequences are DFQATT and SNEGSKA (reference sequence). The J segment lost 4 bases and the V segment lost 0 bases, leaving 5 bases of the junction unmatched. This CDR3 contains 15 residues. The DNA for the CDR3 is TGCAGTGCTAGAGATTGGGGACAGGGGACCTATGGCTACACCTTC. This gives the protein CSARDWGQGTYGYTF.

This clonotype was counted at least ten times. The rearrangement links TRBV7-2 to TRBJ2-7; 7 nucleotides align to TRBD2. The CDR3 spans 14 residues. In germline, CDR1 is SGHTA, CDR2 FQGNSA. V dropped 6 bases and J dropped 5; count of bases not matched to a gene: 10. The CDR3 bases are TGTGCCAGCAGTTACCCCGGGACTAATAACGAGCAGTACTTC. Protein product: CASSYPGTNNEQYF.

There are a few counts of this clonotype. This rearrangement joins TRBV5-6 to TRBJ2-7, with 7 bases matching TRBD2. This CDR3 region has 18 residues. The germline gives CDR1 SGHDT, CDR2 YYEEEE. J gave up 0 bases and V 4 bases, and 16 bases lay outside the gene matches. The CDR3 region is CASSLVPRGVGFSYEQYF. CDR3 bases: TGTGCCAGCAGCCTAGTTCCCCGGGGGGTTGGGTTCTCCTACGAGCAGTACTTC.

The sample holds many counts of this clonotype. The rearrangement uses TRBV7-9 and TRBJ2-7, with 8 bases fitting TRBD1. The CDR3 totals 16 residues. With V trimmed by 0 bases and J by 2 bases, 6 bases remained unmatched. CDR1 is SEHNR, CDR2 FQNEAQ, per germline (reference sequence). The CDR3 loop reads CASSLAGTGPPYEQYF. The CDR3 DNA follows: TGTGCCAGCAGCTTAGCCGGGACAGGTCCCCCCTACGAGCAGTACTTC. Full variable domain (outside the CDR3, taken from reference TRBV7-9 and TRBJ2-7): DTGVSQNPRHKITKRGQNVTFRCDPISEHNRLYWYRQTLGQGPEFLTYFQNEAQLEKSRLLSDRFSAERPKGSFSTLEIQRTEQGDSAMYLCASSLAGTGPPYEQYFGPGTRLTVT.

The CDR3 region is CASSIPQGDGELFF. The CDR3 DNA reads TGTGCCAGCAGTATTCCACAGGGGGACGGGGAGCTGTTTTTT. J is TRBJ2-2 and V is TRBV2; 8 bases align to TRBD1. This CDR3 contains 14 residues. Trimming cost V 5 bases and J 7 bases; bases outside gene matches: 6. The V gene's germline CDR1 is SNHLY and CDR2 FYNNEI. Variable domain in full (rest from reference TRBV2 and TRBJ2-2): EPEVTQTPSHQVTQMGQEVILRCVPISNHLYFYWYRQILGQKVEFLVSFYNNEISEKSEIFDDQFSVERPDGSNFTLKIRSTKLEDSAMYFCASSIPQGDGELFFGEGSRLTVL.